The clone carrying this T cell receptor (beta chain) was seen more than once but under ten times. Its antigen remains unknown. These data come from a study of blood T cells in healthy people across ages. Then a second PCR, running roughly 7 to 11 cycles, was carried out with a sample-barcoded 5' primer and a J-beta primer mix. Each sample yielded at least 3 million CDR3-containing paired-end reads. TCRdb reanalysed the 5' RACE reads using MiXCR and keeps one entry per CDR3 protein. The data show approximately 1,700,000 distinct CDR3 sequences, with about two fifths seen just once and around 23% held by the top ten. The germline V gene encodes CDR1 SGHNT and CDR2 YYREEE (reference sequence). CDR3 length: 15 amino acids. The V gene lost 4 bases and the J gene lost 6 bases, with 20 bases spanning the gap. Study-wide points: Relative to aged donors, long-lived donors carried more naive CD4+ cells and displayed higher diversity.

This TCR came from a human donor in good health. The specimen sequenced was blood. This chain uses TRBV5-4 with TRBJ2-7; tentatively, D is TRBD2 (5 bases). In DNA form, the CDR3 reads TGTGCCAGCAGCCCGCATCGTCCCGGGGATGGCGAGCAGTACTTC. Amino acids: CASSPHRPGDGEQYF.